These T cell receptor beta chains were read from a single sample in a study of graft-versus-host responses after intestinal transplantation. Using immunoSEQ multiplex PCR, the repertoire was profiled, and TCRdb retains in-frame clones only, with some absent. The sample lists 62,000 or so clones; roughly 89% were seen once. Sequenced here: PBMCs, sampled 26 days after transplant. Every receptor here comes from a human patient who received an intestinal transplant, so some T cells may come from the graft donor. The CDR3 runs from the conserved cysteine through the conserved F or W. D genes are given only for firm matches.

CDR3nt: TGCGCCAGCAGCTTGGGACAAGACAACACTGAAGCTTTCTTT; CDR3aa: CASSLGQDNTEAFF; d_gene: .; len: 14; j_gene: TRBJ1-1; v_gene: TRBV5-1
CDR3nt: TGTGCCAGCAGTTTGGACTATCGCTCCTACAATGAGCAGTTCTTC; CDR3aa: CASSLDYRSYNEQFF; d_gene: .; len: 15; j_gene: TRBJ2-1; v_gene: TRBV27
CDR3nt: TGTGCCAGCAGCCGTATACAGGGTAGGGTCACAGATACGCAGTATTTT; CDR3aa: CASSRIQGRVTDTQYF; d_gene: .; len: 16; j_gene: TRBJ2-3; v_gene: TRBV7-9
CDR3nt: TGTGCCAGCGGAGCGGGGGGCGGGGCCGGGGAGCTGTTTTTT; CDR3aa: CASGAGGGAGELFF; d_gene: TRBD2; len: 14; j_gene: TRBJ2-2; v_gene: TRBV11-3
CDR3nt: TGTGCCAGCAGCTTGGCTAGCGGAACCTACGAGCAGTACTTC; CDR3aa: CASSLASGTYEQYF; d_gene: TRBD2; len: 14; j_gene: TRBJ2-7; v_gene: TRBV5-6
CDR3nt: TGTGCCAGCAGTCCCGGCGGGACAGGGGACAATGAGCAGTTCTTC; CDR3aa: CASSPGGTGDNEQFF; d_gene: TRBD1; len: 15; j_gene: TRBJ2-1; v_gene: TRBV27
CDR3nt: TGCGCCAGCAGCTTGGCCAGCGGGGGGAAAAACGAGCAGTACTTC; CDR3aa: CASSLASGGKNEQYF; d_gene: TRBD2; len: 15; j_gene: TRBJ2-7; v_gene: TRBV5-1
CDR3nt: TGTGCCAGTCCAGGAGGCGAGACACGGGGAGCACAAGAGACCCAGTACTTC; CDR3aa: CASPGGETRGAQETQYF; d_gene: .; len: 17; j_gene: TRBJ2-5; v_gene: TRBV7-9
CDR3nt: TGTGCCAGCTCACGAAGGACAGGGGTCTCACCCCTCCACTTT; CDR3aa: CASSRRTGVSPLHF; d_gene: TRBD1; len: 14; j_gene: TRBJ1-6; v_gene: TRBV18
CDR3nt: TGCAGCGCTGACAGGGGCAATGAGCAGTTCTTC; CDR3aa: CSADRGNEQFF; d_gene: TRBD1; len: 11; j_gene: TRBJ2-1; v_gene: TRBV29-1
CDR3nt: TGCGCCAGCAGCATGGAGGGACAGCCGTACAATGAGCAGTTCTTC; CDR3aa: CASSMEGQPYNEQFF; d_gene: .; len: 15; j_gene: TRBJ2-1; v_gene: TRBV5-1
CDR3nt: TGTGCCAGCAGCGCGGACAGGGGGTCAACTGAAGCTTTCTTT; CDR3aa: CASSADRGSTEAFF; d_gene: TRBD1; len: 14; j_gene: TRBJ1-1; v_gene: TRBV9
CDR3nt: TGTGCCAGCAGCCCGGACCTGGGACAGCTGAACACTGAAGCTTTCTTT; CDR3aa: CASSPDLGQLNTEAFF; d_gene: TRBD1; len: 16; j_gene: TRBJ1-1; v_gene: TRBV14
CDR3nt: TGCGCCAGCACGCGGACCTACAATGAGCAGTTCTTC; CDR3aa: CASTRTYNEQFF; d_gene: .; len: 12; j_gene: TRBJ2-1; v_gene: TRBV5-1
CDR3nt: TGTGCCAGCAGCCCCAATCCCTCCTACAATGAGCAGTTCTTC; CDR3aa: CASSPNPSYNEQFF; d_gene: .; len: 14; j_gene: TRBJ2-1; v_gene: TRBV7-3